This record covers a single T cell receptor (beta chain). No antigen is known for it. The CDR3 runs to 15 residues. The germline V and J ends were trimmed by 5 bases and 1 base, with 9 bases remaining between them. CDR1 MNHEY and CDR2 SMNVEV come from the germline V gene (reference sequence). These data originate in a study of shared clonotypes between healthy human individuals. General study points: Deeper or shallower sequencing was expected to change how clonotypes are shared among donors. Memory subsets generally showed smaller estimated richness than naive subsets did. Between a handful of donors, naive CD4 clonotypes were shared at a level of about 5%.

Study processing details: ImmunoSEQ output lacked quality scores and full-length reads, limiting matched filtering. The table came from immunoSEQ multiplex PCR; TCRdb's copy has only in-frame clones and leaves some out. V, J and clone size are those of that table, while D and trimming were read from the DNA. The sample contains hundreds of thousands of clones, about 95% of which appear only once. The naive CD8 fraction comprised CD45RO-negative cells positively selected for CCR7 and excluded terminally differentiated effector memory CD45RA+ cells. Sequencing was performed on naive CD8+ T cells sorted from blood. The V and J genes are TRBV27 and TRBJ2-6; D remains ambiguous. This receptor was taken from a woman aged 30 to 39 in good health. As DNA, the CDR3 is TGTGCCAGCAGTGAGGCGGAATCTGGGGCCAACGTCCTGACTTTC. Its protein product is CASSEAESGANVLTF. The full variable domain, completed using reference TRBV27 and TRBJ2-6, is EAQVTQNPRYLITVTGKKLTVTCSQNMNHEYMSWYRQDPGLGLRQIYYSMNVEVTDKGDVPEGYKVSRKEKRNFPLILESPSPNQTSLYFCASSEAESGANVLTFGAGSRLTVL.